Below, one T cell receptor beta chain is given with its context. The ends were cut back, 2 bases at V and 8 bases at J, with 12 bases in the middle. The CDR3 has 13 amino acids. The germline gives CDR1 MNHEY, CDR2 SVGAGI. This sample is part of a study of blood T cell repertoires in COVID-19. The repertoire was sequenced with immunoSEQ multiplex PCR; TCRdb's copy has only in-frame clones and lacks some. This sample carries about 180,000 clones, 80% to 90% of them seen once, and the ten largest clones take over 7%. Material: peripheral blood. V usage is TRBV6-5 and J usage is TRBJ1-2; D might be TRBD1 (6 bases). The sequence was collected from a man aged 50-59 years with active or convalescent COVID-19. The CDR3 sequence: CASSYGGQVGYTF. The CDR3 DNA is TGTGCCAGCAGTTACGGGGGCCAGGTCGGCTACACCTTC.